This is a list of T cell receptor beta chains from one sample in a study of T cells in Graves' hyperthyroidism and ophthalmopathy. A single record per CDR3 protein comes from TCRdb applying MiXCR to the multiplex PCR reads. This table holds roughly 700,000 distinct CDR3 sequences, 17% found once. Material: blood. The source is a man in his fifties with Graves' hyperthyroidism. Each CDR3 is given with its conserved first and last residue. D genes are given only for firm matches. A row's size may be missing; if present it is once, few, many or a size class.

>TRBD2|few|TRBV6-2/TRBV6-3|TRBJ2-1
CASSYSIGRYNEQFF
TGTGCCAGCAGTTACTCCATCGGGAGGTACAATGAGCAGTTCTTC
>TRBD2|few|TRBV5-1|TRBJ2-2
CASSFLAGINTGELFF
TGCGCCAGCAGCTTCCTAGCGGGCATTAACACCGGGGAGCTGTTTTTT
>TRBD2|many|TRBV11-2|TRBJ2-7
CASSLEAGKIYEQYF
TGTGCCAGCAGCTTAGAAGCGGGAAAAATCTACGAGCAGTACTTC
>.|.|TRBV4-1|TRBJ2-3
CASSHPGGTDTQYF
TGCGCCAGCAGCCATCCGGGGGGCACAGATACGCAGTATTTT
>TRBD2|.|TRBV12-3/TRBV12-4|TRBJ2-1
CASSPRLAGGPFGSEQFF
TGTGCCAGCAGTCCGAGACTAGCGGGAGGGCCGTTTGGCAGTGAGCAGTTCTTC
>TRBD2|few|TRBV7-2|TRBJ2-5
CASSFRTSGQETQHF
TGTGCCAGCAGCTTTCGGACTAGCGGGCAAGAGACCCAGCACTTC
>TRBD1|many|TRBV19|TRBJ1-4
CATSTWTGGLATNEKLFF
TGTGCCACCTCGACCTGGACAGGGGGCTTAGCAACTAATGAAAAACTGTTTTTT
>.|many|TRBV11-2|TRBJ2-2
CASSFSGRSTGELFF
TGTGCCAGCAGCTTTTCAGGGAGGAGCACCGGGGAGCTGTTTTTT
>.|many|TRBV2|TRBJ2-2
CASSGITNGELFF
TGTGCCAGCAGTGGGATTACAAACGGGGAGCTGTTTTTT
>.|many|TRBV15|TRBJ1-4
CATSSWEPLEKLFF
TGTGCCACCAGCAGTTGGGAACCTCTAGAAAAACTGTTTTTT
>TRBD2|few|TRBV11-3|TRBJ2-2
CASSTDPGLAGVRELFF
TGTGCCAGCAGCACGGATCCGGGACTAGCGGGAGTAAGGGAGCTGTTTTTT